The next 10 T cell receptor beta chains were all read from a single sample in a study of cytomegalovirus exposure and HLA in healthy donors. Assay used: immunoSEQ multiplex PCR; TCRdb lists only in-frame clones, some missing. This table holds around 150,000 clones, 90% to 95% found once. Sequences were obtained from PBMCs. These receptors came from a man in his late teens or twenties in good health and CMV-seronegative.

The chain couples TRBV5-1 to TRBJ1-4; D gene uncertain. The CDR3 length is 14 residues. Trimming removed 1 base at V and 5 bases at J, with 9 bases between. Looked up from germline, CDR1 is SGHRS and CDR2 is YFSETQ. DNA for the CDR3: TGCGCCAGCAGCTTGAGTTGGGAGAATGAAAAACTGTTTTTT. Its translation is CASSLSWENEKLFF.

CDR3 residues: CASSPSGLFTGELFF. The CDR3 DNA follows: TGTGCCAGCAGCCCATCGGGACTATTCACCGGGGAGCTGTTTTTT. This chain joins TRBV7-7 and TRBJ2-2; 7 bases are shared with TRBD2. The germline CDR1 and CDR2 sequences are SSHAT and FNYEAQ (reference sequence). The trim removed 5 bases at V and 4 bases at J, leaving 7 bases unmatched. The CDR3 runs 15 residues.

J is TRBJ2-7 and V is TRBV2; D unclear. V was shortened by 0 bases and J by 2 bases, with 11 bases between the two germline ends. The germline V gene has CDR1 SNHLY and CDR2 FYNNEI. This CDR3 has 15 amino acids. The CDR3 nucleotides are TGTGCCAGCAGTGAAGCTGGCGGAGTCCCCTACGAGCAGTACGTC. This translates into CASSEAGGVPYEQYV.

The CDR3 protein is CASSLAQQGRETQYF. In DNA, the CDR3 is TGTGCCAGCAGCTTAGCCCAACAGGGGAGAGAGACCCAGTACTTC. This chain uses TRBV7-6 with TRBJ2-5; TRBD1 aligns across 7 bases. Per the germline V gene, CDR1 is SGHVS and CDR2 is FNYEAQ. The CDR3 consists of 15 residues. The trim removed 0 bases at V and 4 bases at J, leaving 5 bases unmatched. Full variable domain (rest looked up from reference TRBV7-6 and TRBJ2-5): GAGVSQSPRYKVTKRGQDVALRCDPISGHVSLYWYRQALGQGPEFLTYFNYEAQQDKSGLPNDRFSAERPEGSISTLTIQRTEQRDSAMYRCASSLAQQGRETQYFGPGTRLLVL.

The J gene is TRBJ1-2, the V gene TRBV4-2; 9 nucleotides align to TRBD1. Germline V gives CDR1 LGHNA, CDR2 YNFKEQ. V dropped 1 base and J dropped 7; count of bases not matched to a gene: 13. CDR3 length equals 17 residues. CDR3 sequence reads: CASSQVGTGYQTAGYTF. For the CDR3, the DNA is TGTGCCAGCAGCCAAGTGGGGACAGGGTATCAGACTGCTGGCTACACCTTC.

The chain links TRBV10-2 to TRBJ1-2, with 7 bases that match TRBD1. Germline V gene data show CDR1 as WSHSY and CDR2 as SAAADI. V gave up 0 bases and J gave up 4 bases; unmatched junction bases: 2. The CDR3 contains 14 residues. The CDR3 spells CASSESGQRYGYTF. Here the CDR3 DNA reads TGCGCCAGCAGTGAGTCGGGACAGCGCTATGGCTACACCTTC.

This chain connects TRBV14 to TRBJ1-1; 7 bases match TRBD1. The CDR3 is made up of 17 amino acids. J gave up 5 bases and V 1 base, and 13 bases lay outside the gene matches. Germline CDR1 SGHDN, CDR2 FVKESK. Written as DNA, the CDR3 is TGTGCCAGCAGCCAAGGACAGGGTCTGTATAAGGGGACTGAAGCTTTCTTT. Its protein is CASSQGQGLYKGTEAFF.

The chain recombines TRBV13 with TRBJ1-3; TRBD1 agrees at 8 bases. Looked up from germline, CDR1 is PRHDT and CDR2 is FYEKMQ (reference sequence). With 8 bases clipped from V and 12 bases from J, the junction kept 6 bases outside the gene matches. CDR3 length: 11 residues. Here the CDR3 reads CASAGGAGIYF. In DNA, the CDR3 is TGTGCCAGCGCAGGGGGCGCAGGCATATATTTT.

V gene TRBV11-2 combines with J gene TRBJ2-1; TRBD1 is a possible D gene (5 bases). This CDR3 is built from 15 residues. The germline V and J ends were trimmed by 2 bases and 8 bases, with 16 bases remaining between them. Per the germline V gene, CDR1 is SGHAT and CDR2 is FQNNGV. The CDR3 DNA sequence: TGTGCCAGCAGCTTACTAGGGGCATCGGGTTATGAGCAGTTCTTC. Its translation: CASSLLGASGYEQFF. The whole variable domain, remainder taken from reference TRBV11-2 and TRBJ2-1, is EAGVAQSPRYKIIEKRQSVAFWCNPISGHATLYWYQQILGQGPKLLIQFQNNGVVDDSQLPKDRFSAERLKGVDSTLKIQPAKLEDSAVYLCASSLLGASGYEQFFGPGTRLTVL.

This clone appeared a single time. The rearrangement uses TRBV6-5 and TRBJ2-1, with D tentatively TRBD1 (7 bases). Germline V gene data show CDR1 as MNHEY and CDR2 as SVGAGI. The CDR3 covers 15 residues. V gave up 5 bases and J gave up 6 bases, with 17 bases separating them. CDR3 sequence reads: CASSHEQGGFNEQFF. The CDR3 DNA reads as TGTGCCAGCAGTCACGAGCAGGGGGGATTCAATGAGCAGTTCTTC.